This TCR beta chain is from a study of radiotherapy plus CTLA-4 blockade in lung cancer. TCRdb's table, derived via immunoSEQ multiplex PCR, lists solely in-frame clones and lacks some. This sample yields 65,000 to 100,000 clones, of which 75% to 90% are seen a single time; roughly 0.8% belongs to the top ten. Trimming took 0 bases from V and 5 from J; bases not matched to a gene: 9. Germline assignment: CDR1 KGHSH and CDR2 LQKENI. The CDR3 consists of 16 residues. The rearrangement uses TRBV18 and TRBJ2-5; 7 bases are a match to TRBD2. The sequence came from a human donor with non-small cell lung cancer who had stable disease on radiotherapy plus ipilimumab. The sequenced sample was peripheral blood, obtained from a patient treated with radiotherapy plus ipilimumab. This chain's CDR3 is CASSPPTGGWGETQYF. The CDR3 DNA reads as TGTGCCAGCTCACCACCTACGGGAGGCTGGGGGGAGACCCAGTACTTC.